This T cell receptor (beta chain) was identified in a study of blood T cell repertoires in COVID-19 (dated by TCRdb to 2019 to 2021). Describing the broader study: Samples from collaborators originated in the United States, Italy and Spain and spanned both the acute and convalescent phases of COVID-19. The material from the prospective study consisted of cDNA or gDNA derived from T cells, B-cell-depleted T cells, or PBMCs. Deeply sampled blood TCRbeta repertoires from subjects exposed to, actively infected with, or recovered from COVID-19 were included in the dataset. A freely available public database, intended as a resource for researchers studying the immune response to SARS-CoV-2, is where the repertoires were released. Samples came from the ongoing ImmuneRACE study (first 160 participants) plus 1,254 subjects from 6 global collaborators. Sample metadata almost always included a de-identified subject ID, COVID-19 status, age in years and sex. HLA class I and class II types, where available, came from metadata supplied by the sample provider rather than from assay-based typing. Study-wide findings and limitations: The quantity of clinical and demographic metadata differed by source and by participant and was supplied without curation.

Whole blood was collected in K2EDTA tubes by collaborating institutions according to the institutions' own protocols. Collaborator samples were shipped for TCRbeta analysis as frozen whole blood, isolated PBMCs, or DNA extracted from either sample type. TCRbeta CDR3 regions were amplified from genomic DNA by means of the immunoSEQ Assay, a bias-controlled multiplex PCR. The paper's data handling went like this. Nucleated cell counts per sample were estimated from amplification of reference gene primers within the assay. To quantify the absolute abundance of each unique TCRbeta CDR3 rearrangement, sequence reads were collapsed and filtered. For each sample, productive Simpson clonality was calculated as the square root of Simpson's diversity index across productive rearrangements. Imported from immuneACCESS, the table was reduced by TCRdb to in-frame sequences with V and J called. These copies leave out some clones; in studies compared against another copy, an unresolved V gene accounts for under half, and the cause of the remainder is not known. V and J calls and clone size follow that table, whereas D and trimming were derived from the DNA. The sample table lists around 130,000 clones, 84% of them with a count of one. About 1.5% of the sample is in the top ten clones.

The trim is 3 bases for V and 2 bases for J, with a gap of 11 bases between the germline ends. From a lookup of the germline V gene, CDR1 and CDR2 are SNHLY and FYNNEI. Including the terminal cysteine and phenylalanine, the CDR3 comprises 14 residues. Only CDR3 DNA remains: 42 bases, in frame from the first base. Notes on this clone: No antigen is known for it. No quality values exist for individual bases; no much larger clone is one base distant.

The origin of this receptor is a man aged 60 to 75 with acute or convalescent COVID-19. The chain employs TRBV2 and TRBJ2-7; the D segment could be TRBD1, given 5 matching bases. Sequencing was performed on peripheral blood. The CDR3 is CASSDVPQAYEQYF. The nucleotide sequence reads as follows: TGTGCCAGCAGTGACGTCCCACAGGCCTACGAGCAGTACTTC. The CDR3 plus the reference TRBV2 and TRBJ2-7 genes for the other parts give the full variable domain: EPEVTQTPSHQVTQMGQEVILRCVPISNHLYFYWYRQILGQKVEFLVSFYNNEISEKSEIFDDQFSVERPDGSNFTLKIRSTKLEDSAMYFCASSDVPQAYEQYFGPGTRLTVT.